The 32 T cell receptor beta chains below were found in one sample sequenced in a study of T cell changes during pregnancy in multiple sclerosis. The repertoire was sequenced with immunoSEQ multiplex PCR; TCRdb's copy has only in-frame clones and lacks some. The profile covers some 40,000 clones, with 90% to 95% appearing a single time and 0.37% taken by the ten largest. The sequencing here drew on CD4+ T cells from peripheral blood mononuclear cells, taken in the third trimester of pregnancy. The source is a female donor in good health, enrolled as a control in a pregnancy study.

The rearrangement uses TRBV18 and TRBJ2-1, with TRBD2 matching over 10 bases. Germline trimming cut 5 bases from V and 6 bases from J; bases unmatched to any gene: 7. CDR1 and CDR2 from the germline V gene are KGHSH and LQKENI. The CDR3 extends over 15 amino acids. The CDR3 DNA sequence: TGTGCCAGCTCATATAGCGGGGGGTCTCTCAATGAGCAGTTCTTC. Protein sequence: CASSYSGGSLNEQFF.

The chain uses TRBV18 and TRBJ1-2; a possible D gene is TRBD1 (6 bases). The CDR3 runs 17 residues. Trimming took off 8 bases at V and 4 bases at J, with 26 bases between the two ends. CDR1 and CDR2 (germline): KGHSH, LQKENI. CDR3 nucleotide sequence: TGTGCCAGCCAAGAGATGTTCGGGACACTCTCTCCCTATGGCTACACCTTC. This encodes CASQEMFGTLSPYGYTF.

The chain recombines TRBV5-1 with TRBJ2-3; tentative D call: TRBD1 (6 bases). Germline V gene lookup returns CDR1 SGHRS and CDR2 YFSETQ. Between the trimmed V and J ends, which lost 2 bases and 3 bases, there was a span of 10 bases. The CDR3 has 14 residues. In DNA, the CDR3 is TGCGCCAGCAGCTTACAGGGTGGAACAGATACGCAGTATTTT. It encodes CASSLQGGTDTQYF.

In its sample, this clone was seen a few times. This sequence joins TRBV28 and TRBJ2-7, with D unclear. CDR3 length: 13 residues. Germline-derived CDR1 and CDR2 are MDHEN and SYDVKM. The V end was cut by 2 bases, the J end by 3 bases, with 8 bases between. The CDR3 protein is CASSLGGHYEQYF. CDR3 coding DNA: TGTGCCAGCAGTTTAGGTGGCCACTACGAGCAGTACTTC.

This clone occurred once. This sequence joins TRBV30 and TRBJ1-1; D is unclear. The germline gives CDR1 GTSNPN, CDR2 SVGIG (reference sequence). V lost 2 bases, J lost 8 bases, and 18 bases lay in between. The CDR3 contains 14 residues. CDR3 region: CAWSFQVKVTEAFF. Here the CDR3 DNA reads TGTGCCTGGAGTTTTCAGGTCAAAGTTACCGAAGCTTTCTTT. The variable domain in full, with the rest retrieved from reference TRBV30 and TRBJ1-1, is SQTIHQWPATLVQPVGSPLSLECTVEGTSNPNLYWYRQAAGRGLQLLFYSVGIGQISSEVPQNLSASRPQDRQFILSSKKLLLSDSGFYLCAWSFQVKVTEAFFGQGTRLTVV.

The chain has TRBV27 and TRBJ1-5, with D perhaps TRBD1 (5 bases). Trimming cost V 2 bases and J 2 bases, with 7 bases left between them. The V gene's germline CDR1 is MNHEY and CDR2 SMNVEV (reference sequence). The CDR3 is 14 amino acids. The chain's CDR3 is CASSLRQRNQPQHF. CDR3 nucleotide sequence: TGTGCCAGCAGTTTAAGACAGCGCAATCAGCCCCAGCATTTT.

The gene calls are TRBV7-8 and TRBJ2-7, with 7 bases lining up with TRBD2. This CDR3 comprises 18 residues. The germline gives CDR1 SGHVS, CDR2 FQNEAQ. V dropped 5 bases and J dropped 3; count of bases not matched to a gene: 19. The CDR3 spells CASSAPARASGLYYEQYF. As DNA, the CDR3 is TGTGCCAGCAGCGCACCCGCCAGGGCTAGCGGCCTTTACTACGAGCAGTACTTC.

The chain couples TRBV19 to TRBJ1-1; 8 bases fit TRBD1. Germline loops: CDR1 LNHDA, CDR2 SQIVND (reference sequence). There are 15 residues in the CDR3. The V gene end was trimmed by 5 bases and the J gene end by 0 bases; junction bases not matched to a gene: 5. The DNA of the CDR3 is TGTGCCAGTAGTGACCGACAGGGGATGAACACTGAAGCTTTCTTT. It encodes CASSDRQGMNTEAFF.

This clone was seen once. The chain is built from TRBV7-2 and TRBJ1-1, with unresolved D. The CDR3 is 14 amino acids. The V end lost 2 bases, the J end lost 1 base, and 8 bases lay between the germline ends. The germline gives CDR1 SGHTA, CDR2 FQGNSA. The CDR3 coding sequence is TGTGCCAGCAGCTTACTACAGCCGAACACTGAAGCTTTCTTT. It codes for CASSLLQPNTEAFF.

This chain joins TRBV18 and TRBJ1-3; 7 bases align to TRBD1. CDR3 length: 16 residues. Germline CDR1 is KGHSH and CDR2 is LQKENI. V lost 4 bases and J lost 0; bases outside the gene matches: 6. The CDR3 spells CASSHGQARSGNTIYF. In nucleotides, the CDR3 is TGTGCCAGCTCACATGGACAGGCCCGCTCTGGAAACACCATATATTTT.

The V call is TRBV5-4, the J call TRBJ2-2; D perhaps matches TRBD2 (6 bases). The length of the CDR3 is 15 residues. V gave up 2 bases and J gave up 5 bases, with 13 bases separating them. CDR1 and CDR2 from the germline V gene are SGHNT and YYREEE (reference sequence). Written as DNA, the CDR3 is TGTGCCAGCAGCTTAGGGTCACGGGGGACCGGGGAGCTGTTTTTT. Residues: CASSLGSRGTGELFF.

This chain connects TRBV6-1 to TRBJ1-5; 7 nucleotides align to TRBD1. V lost 6 bases to trimming and J lost 11 bases; unmatched junction nucleotides: 7. CDR1 and CDR2 from the germline V gene are MNHNS and SASEGT. This CDR3 has 12 amino acids. CDR3: CASRTGVTAQHF. CDR3 bases: TGTGCCAGCAGAACAGGGGTTACGGCCCAGCATTTT.

The chain employs TRBV6-1 and TRBJ1-5; 8 bases line up with TRBD1. After removal of 5 bases from V and 3 bases from J, the junction contained 3 bases not matched to a gene. This CDR3 is built from 14 residues. In germline, CDR1 is MNHNS, CDR2 SASEGT. The CDR3 here is CASSQQGVNQPQHF. The CDR3 bases are TGTGCCAGCAGTCAACAGGGGGTCAATCAGCCCCAGCATTTT.

The genes are TRBV7-2 and TRBJ2-1, with D perhaps TRBD1 (6 bases). This CDR3 comprises 16 residues. Deletions cut 2 bases from V and 2 bases from J, with 13 bases between. Germline V CDR1 and CDR2: SGHTA, FQGNSA. In DNA, the CDR3 is TGTGCCAGCAGCTTAAAAGGGGGAGTGGCCTACAATGAGCAGTTCTTC. Translation gives CASSLKGGVAYNEQFF.

V is TRBV6-5 and J is TRBJ2-3, with 10 nucleotides matching TRBD2. V dropped 5 bases and J dropped 5; count of bases not matched to a gene: 4. This CDR3 comprises 14 residues. CDR1 is MNHEY and CDR2 is SVGAGI in the germline V gene. The CDR3 DNA reads as TGTGCCAGCAGTACGGGACTAGCGAGAGATACGCAGTATTTT. It translates to CASSTGLARDTQYF.

The V call is TRBV27, the J call TRBJ2-7; a possible D gene is TRBD1 (6 bases). CDR3 length: 14 residues. In germline, CDR1 is MNHEY, CDR2 SMNVEV (reference sequence). Trimming took off 8 bases at V and 1 base at J, with 15 bases between the two ends. The CDR3 protein is CASLARQESYEQYF. The CDR3 DNA reads TGTGCCAGCCTTGCTCGACAGGAATCCTACGAGCAGTACTTC.

Only one count was recorded for this clone. V usage is TRBV6-5 and J usage is TRBJ2-5; possible D gene TRBD2, 6 bases. The V gene's germline CDR1 is MNHEY and CDR2 SVGAGI. Trimming shortened V by 7 bases and J by 5 bases, and 20 bases separated the two germline ends. The CDR3 extends over 15 amino acids. CDR3 sequence (DNA): TGTGCCAGCACGGGATGGGGGGTAGTCGGGGAGACCCAGTACTTC. Amino acid sequence: CASTGWGVVGETQYF.

V is TRBV6-4 and J is TRBJ2-1; no firm D call. Germline V gives CDR1 MRHNA, CDR2 SNTAGT. The CDR3 is 14 residues long. Trimming took 5 bases from V and 5 from J, leaving 13 bases between them. The CDR3 is CASSKTDWDNEQFF. CDR3 sequence (DNA): TGTGCCAGCAGTAAAACCGACTGGGACAATGAGCAGTTCTTC.

The rearrangement joins TRBV5-4 to TRBJ2-3; no firm D call. CDR1 and CDR2 from the germline V gene are SGHNT and YYREEE (reference sequence). CDR3 length: 15 amino acids. V gave up 2 bases and J gave up 2 bases, with 12 bases separating them. The chain's CDR3 is CASSLYSVHTDTQYF. In DNA form, the CDR3 reads TGTGCCAGCAGCTTATACTCGGTCCACACAGATACGCAGTATTTT.

The chain links TRBV28 to TRBJ2-3; TRBD2 matches at 10 bases. Germline V gene data show CDR1 as MDHEN and CDR2 as SYDVKM. This CDR3 is 15 amino acids long. Trimming cost V 3 bases and J 3 bases; bases outside gene matches: 3. The CDR3 is CASSFGGLATDTQYF. The CDR3, as DNA: TGTGCCAGCAGTTTTGGGGGACTAGCGACAGATACGCAGTATTTT.

The genes are TRBV29-1 and TRBJ1-1; D call uncertain. With 7 bases removed from V and 0 bases from J, the gap between germline ends came to 12 bases. CDR1 SQVTM and CDR2 ANQGSEA come from the germline V gene. CDR3 length equals 13 residues. CDR3 amino acids: CSARRTVNTEAFF. The DNA for the CDR3 is TGCAGCGCAAGAAGAACAGTGAACACTGAAGCTTTCTTT.

A single count supports this clone. The chain recombines TRBV19 with TRBJ1-4, with D unresolved. Germline V gene data show CDR1 as LNHDA and CDR2 as SQIVND (reference sequence). The CDR3 extends over 15 amino acids. V was pared by 0 bases and J by 0 bases, with 5 bases between. Written as DNA, the CDR3 is TGTGCCAGTAGTATAGATACAGCAACTAATGAAAAACTGTTTTTT. Protein: CASSIDTATNEKLFF.

This rearrangement joins TRBV11-2 to TRBJ2-1; 9 bases line up with TRBD2. The length of the CDR3 is 17 residues. Trimming at V came to 0 bases and at J to 8 bases, leaving 11 bases not matched to a gene. The germline V gene encodes CDR1 SGHAT and CDR2 FQNNGV. The CDR3 nucleotides are TGTGCCAGCAGCTTAGATTCACGCGGGAGGGCCCTAGATGAGCAGTTCTTC. Translating it yields CASSLDSRGRALDEQFF.

This clone came up a few times. The chain employs TRBV10-3 and TRBJ1-1; D is possibly TRBD1 (6 bases). CDR3 length equals 15 residues. V was shortened by 0 bases and J by 3 bases, with 11 bases between the two germline ends. Per the germline V gene, CDR1 is ENHRY and CDR2 is SYGVKD. The CDR3 DNA sequence: TGTGCCATCAGTGAGTCCTCCAGGGGCGACACTGAAGCTTTCTTT. This codes for CAISESSRGDTEAFF.

V usage is TRBV9 and J usage is TRBJ2-2, with D possibly TRBD2 on 7 matching bases. CDR3 length: 14 residues. The V and J ends lost 3 bases and 7 bases respectively, with 13 bases between them. Germline V gene lookup returns CDR1 SGDLS and CDR2 YYNGEE. In nucleotides, the CDR3 is TGTGCCAGCAGCGAAGGGGGGGTCGACGGGGAGCTGTTTTTT. Its protein product is CASSEGGVDGELFF. The entire variable domain, with the rest obtained from reference TRBV9 and TRBJ2-2, is as follows: DSGVTQTPKHLITATGQRVTLRCSPRSGDLSVYWYQQSLDQGLQFLIQYYNGEERAKGNILERFSAQQFPDLHSELNLSSLELGDSALYFCASSEGGVDGELFFGEGSRLTVL.

This sequence joins TRBV5-6 and TRBJ2-5, with D perhaps TRBD2 (6 bases). This CDR3 is built from 15 residues. The V end was cut by 5 bases, the J end by 4 bases, with 18 bases between. CDR1 and CDR2 (germline): SGHDT, YYEEEE. Written as DNA, the CDR3 is TGTGCCAGCAGTGAGGCCGGGGGATGGGGAGAGACCCAGTACTTC. This encodes CASSEAGGWGETQYF.

The chain combines TRBV30 with TRBJ1-2; no clear D. V lost 2 bases, J lost 5 bases, and 9 bases lay in between. The CDR3 covers 12 residues. Germline V CDR1 and CDR2: GTSNPN, SVGIG (reference sequence). The CDR3 DNA reads TGTGCCTGGAGTAACGGTCGGTATGGCTACACCTTC. This codes for CAWSNGRYGYTF.

CDR3 sequence: CASSPQHSDTQYF. The CDR3 nucleotides are TGTGCCAGCAGTCCACAACATTCAGATACGCAGTATTTT. The chain has TRBV6-5 and TRBJ2-3; D call uncertain. This CDR3 comprises 13 residues. V lost 5 bases and J lost 4, with 10 bases in between. Germline CDR1 and CDR2: MNHEY and SVGAGI.

This chain links TRBV30 with TRBJ2-1; possibly TRBD2 for D (7 bases). Germline V gives CDR1 GTSNPN, CDR2 SVGIG (reference sequence). V lost 2 bases, J lost 8 bases, and 19 bases lay in between. This CDR3 region has 15 residues. The CDR3 bases are TGTGCCTGGAGTCCCGAAGGGGGGGTCGGCTATGAGCAGTTCTTC. Translation gives CAWSPEGGVGYEQFF.

The V and J genes are TRBV9 and TRBJ2-5, with 16 bases matching TRBD2. Trimming took 2 bases from V and 7 from J; bases not matched to a gene: 8. Germline CDR1 and CDR2: SGDLS and YYNGEE. CDR3 length: 17 amino acids. The CDR3 sequence is CASSVNAGTSGRGTQYF. CDR3 in DNA: TGTGCCAGCAGCGTTAACGCCGGGACTAGCGGGAGGGGGACCCAGTACTTC.

This clone came up once. The chain is built from TRBV5-1 and TRBJ1-4; 10 nucleotides match TRBD1. Germline trimming cut 0 bases from V and 7 bases from J; bases unmatched to any gene: 3. Per germline, CDR1 SGHRS and CDR2 YFSETQ. CDR3 length equals 15 residues. The chain's CDR3 is CASSLDGTGVEKLFF. The CDR3 region has the DNA TGCGCCAGCAGCTTGGACGGGACAGGGGTTGAAAAACTGTTTTTT.

The chain combines TRBV6-6 with TRBJ2-3; D might be TRBD2 (6 bases). Germline lookup yields CDR1 MNHNY and CDR2 SVGAGI (reference sequence). The CDR3 sequence is 13 residues long. The V end lost 7 bases, the J end lost 4 bases, and 12 bases lay between the germline ends. The DNA of the CDR3 is TGTGCCAGCACCCGAGCGGGTCCAGATACGCAGTATTTT. It codes for CASTRAGPDTQYF.